This TCR beta chain was identified in a study of patients and donors after allogeneic stem cell transplantation. V was clipped by 6 bases and J by 4 bases, with 12 bases between them. This CDR3 spans 13 amino acids. Many counts were recorded for this clonotype. MiXCR, applied by TCRdb to the RT-PCR reads, yields one record per CDR3 protein. In the table there are over 400,000 distinct CDR3 sequences, 16% of which are singletons. This receptor was taken from a human donor who was either an allogeneic HSCT recipient or a stem cell or donor lymphocyte infusion donor (not recorded which). It is not recorded whose cells these are; they may come from a transplant donor. Material: blood, either unsorted or a sorted T cell fraction (not recorded which). The chain carries TRBV12-3 or TRBV12-4 and TRBJ1-1; no clear D. The CDR3 sequence: CASSRYWGTEAFF. In DNA, the CDR3 is TGTGCCAGCAGCCGCTACTGGGGCACTGAAGCTTTCTTT.